One sample yielded the 32 T cell receptor beta chains listed below, sequenced in a study of tumor-infiltrating lymphocytes in oesophageal squamous cell carcinoma. Each CDR3 protein is one row after TCRdb ran MiXCR on the PCR reads. The data show just over 15,000 distinct CDR3 sequences, approximately 50% seen once. Sequences were obtained from esophageal tumor tissue. These TCRs come from a male donor with esophageal squamous cell carcinoma.

In its sample, this clonotype ranks as large. The genes are TRBV7-3 and TRBJ2-5; possible D gene TRBD2, 5 bases. Trimming removed 5 bases at V and 0 bases at J, with 7 bases between. Germline assignment: CDR1 SGHTA and CDR2 FQGTGA. The CDR3 is 13 amino acids. The DNA of the CDR3 is TGTGCCAGCAGCAGGGAGTACCAAGAGACCCAGTACTTC. Its translation is CASSREYQETQYF.

V gene TRBV7-3 combines with J gene TRBJ2-4; the match to TRBD2 covers 7 bases. The CDR3 is made up of 15 amino acids. The V gene end was trimmed by 2 bases and the J gene end by 13 bases; junction bases not matched to a gene: 14. From germline, CDR1 is SGHTA and CDR2 FQGTGA. Written as DNA, the CDR3 is TGTGCCAGCAGCTTATTCCCCGGGGGGACCGATGAGCAGTACTTC. Amino acid sequence: CASSLFPGGTDEQYF.

In this sample, this clonotype turned up a few times. The J gene is TRBJ2-1, the V gene TRBV9, with 10 bases fitting TRBD1. J lost 5 bases, V lost 5 bases, and 10 bases had no gene match. The germline CDR1 and CDR2 sequences are SGDLS and YYNGEE. CDR3 length: 16 amino acids. The CDR3 loop reads CASSHDRDRGNNEQFF. Written as DNA, the CDR3 is TGTGCCAGCAGTCATGACCGGGACAGGGGAAACAATGAGCAGTTCTTC.

To note about this clonotype: A clone one base away is much larger, so this may be a read error. V gene TRBV5-1 combines with J gene TRBJ2-7; 10 bases are shared with TRBD1. CDR3 length equals 15 residues. V dropped 1 base and J dropped 7; count of bases not matched to a gene: 8. Germline V gene lookup returns CDR1 SGHRS and CDR2 YFSETQ. In DNA form, the CDR3 reads TGCGCCAGCAGCTTGCAAGGACAGGGGGGCGATGAGCAGTACTTC. This translates into CASSLQGQGGDEQYF. Full variable domain (remainder filled in from reference TRBV5-1 and TRBJ2-7): KAGVTQTPRYLIKTRGQQVTLSCSPISGHRSVSWYQQTPGQGLQFLFEYFSETQRNKGNFPGRFSGRQFSNSRSEMNVSTLELGDSALYLCASSLQGQGGDEQYFGPGTRLTVT.

This clonotype appeared once. The CDR3 does not end in the conserved phenylalanine or tryptophan, so this is likely a read error. It is unclear where the CDR3 begins or ends on the DNA, so no DNA is shown, and the CDR3 is as TCRdb lists it. The rearrangement links TRBV11-1 to TRBJ2-1; the table's TRBD2 call for D was not verified on the DNA. The CDR3 is 18 amino acids in total, end residues counted. The germline gives CDR1 SGHAT, CDR2 FQDESV (reference sequence). The CDR3 loop reads CASSPRTSGRNVVQFFGS.

Turning to this clonotype: The junction shows a germline mismatch at one end, possibly a read error. The J gene is TRBJ1-3, the V gene TRBV5-4; possibly TRBD1 for D (6 bases). The CDR3 consists of 14 residues. Germline CDR1 reads SGHNT; CDR2 reads YYREEE (reference sequence). The CDR3 loop reads CASKSGRGADTIYF. Here the CDR3 DNA reads TGCGCCAGCAAAAGTGGCAGGGGTGCGGACACCATATATTTT. Together with reference TRBV5-4 and TRBJ1-3, the CDR3 gives the full variable domain: ETGVTQSPTHLIKTRGQQVTLRCSSQSGHNTVSWYQQALGQGPQFIFQYYREEENGRGNFPPRFSGLQFPNYSSELNVNALELDDSALYLCASKSGRGADTIYFGEGSWLTVV.

The chain has TRBV6-5 and TRBJ2-5, with D possibly being TRBD1 (5 bases). Judging by the DNA end, TRBJ1-2 fits better; the J call may be wrong. This CDR3 region has 12 residues. Germline-derived CDR1 and CDR2 are MNHEY and SVGAGI. The CDR3 region has the DNA TGTGCCAGCACCAGGGTGGGGTATGGCTACACCTTC. Translation gives CASTRVGYGYTF.

This clonotype was seen repeatedly, ten times or more. This chain joins TRBV5-1 and TRBJ2-5; 9 nucleotides align to TRBD1. This CDR3 has 13 residues. Per germline, CDR1 SGHRS and CDR2 YFSETQ. The V gene end was trimmed by 4 bases and the J gene end by 11 bases; junction bases not matched to a gene: 9. DNA for the CDR3: TGCGCCAGCAGCCGGGACAGGGTGGGTGAGCAGTACTTC. Its translation: CASSRDRVGEQYF. Full variable domain (missing parts from reference TRBV5-1 and TRBJ2-5): KAGVTQTPRYLIKTRGQQVTLSCSPISGHRSVSWYQQTPGQGLQFLFEYFSETQRNKGNFPGRFSGRQFSNSRSEMNVSTLELGDSALYLCASSRDRVGEQYFGPGTRLLVL.

The J gene is TRBJ2-3, the V gene TRBV7-9, with D unclear. Matching the DNA end better, TRBJ1-2 makes the J call doubtful. The CDR3 runs to 14 residues. The germline gives CDR1 SEHNR, CDR2 FQNEAQ (reference sequence). CDR3 coding DNA: TGTGCCAGCAGCCCCTATACAATCCTGGGGGGCTACACCTTC. This codes for CASSPYTILGGYTF.

This chain connects TRBV28 to TRBJ2-1; unclear D gene. CDR1 and CDR2 (germline): MDHEN, SYDVKM. Trimming left V 6 bases short and J 6 bases short, with 12 bases between. The CDR3 is 13 amino acids. The CDR3 DNA reads TGTGCCAGCAGAGTAGGTAGTGTCAATGAGCAGTTCTTC. Amino acid sequence: CASRVGSVNEQFF. The complete variable domain, with remaining parts taken from reference TRBV28 and TRBJ2-1, reads DVKVTQSSRYLVKRTGEKVFLECVQDMDHENMFWYRQDPGLGLRLIYFSYDVKMKEKGDIPEGYSVSREKKERFSLILESASTNQTSMYLCASRVGSVNEQFFGPGTRLTVL.

The chain is built from TRBV6-6 and TRBJ2-1; 12 nucleotides align to TRBD2. This CDR3 is built from 17 residues. CDR1 MNHNY and CDR2 SVGAGI come from the germline V gene (reference sequence). J lost 7 bases, V lost 5 bases, and 12 bases had no gene match. The CDR3 DNA is TGTGCCAGCAGTCGCACCGGACTAGCGGGAAACAGGAATGAGCAGTTCTTC. Translating gives CASSRTGLAGNRNEQFF.

V usage is TRBV7-8 and J usage is TRBJ2-5, with D maybe TRBD2 (6 bases). The CDR3 is 14 residues long. Germline CDR1 SGHVS, CDR2 FQNEAQ. Trimming pared 6 bases from V and 8 bases from J, leaving 19 bases between. The CDR3 spells CASRFNTGTQTQYF. CDR3 in DNA: TGTGCCAGCAGGTTTAATACGGGGACTCAAACCCAGTACTTC.

This clonotype appeared many times. This sequence joins TRBV5-1 and TRBJ2-7; 9 bases agree with TRBD2. V gave up 4 bases and J gave up 7 bases; unmatched junction bases: 6. The CDR3 is 13 amino acids. CDR1 is SGHRS and CDR2 is YFSETQ in the germline V gene. The CDR3 region has the DNA TGCGCCAGCAGCACGGGACTAGCAAGTGAGCAGTACTTC. Translation gives CASSTGLASEQYF.

The table lists this clonotype with a count of one. The chain is built from TRBV16 and TRBJ2-4, with 8 nucleotides matching TRBD2. V lost 0 bases to trimming and J lost 13 bases; unmatched junction nucleotides: 14. CDR1 and CDR2 (germline): KGHSY, FQNENV. The CDR3 has 16 residues. CDR3 in DNA: TGTGCCAGCAGCCAATCGAGAGCGGGAGTAGGCCATGAGCAGTACTTC. It translates to CASSQSRAGVGHEQYF.

Details on this clonotype: The CDR3 does not close with the conserved phenylalanine or tryptophan, likely indicating a read error. The limits of the CDR3 on the DNA are not certain, so only TCRdb's listed CDR3 is given. This chain connects TRBV5-3 to TRBJ2-3; the table calls TRBD2, which could not be checked here. TRBV5-3 is an ORF for which the function is uncertain. The CDR3 length equals 18 residues, ends included. The CDR3 spells CASSLGGTSGRNEQFFGP.

In this sample, this clonotype turned up a few times. The chain uses TRBV11-3 and TRBJ2-5; D ambiguous. The CDR3 runs to 12 residues. Trimming removed 3 bases from V and 7 bases from J, with 9 bases in between. CDR1 and CDR2 from the germline V gene are SGHNT and YENEEA. The CDR3 bases are TGTGCCAGCAGCTTCGACGGCGGGACCCAGTACTTC. Protein: CASSFDGGTQYF.

V usage is TRBV20-1 and J usage is TRBJ2-5; no clear D gene. The last part of the DNA fits TRBJ2-1 better; the J call may be wrong. Germline V gene sequence: CDR1 DFQATT, CDR2 SNEGSKA (reference sequence). This CDR3 has 14 residues. CDR3 loop: CSATPRLTYNEQFF. As DNA, the CDR3 is TGCAGTGCTACCCCCAGGCTGACCTACAATGAGCAGTTCTTC.

This clonotype was observed many times. With a much larger clone just one base away, this may be a read error. This rearrangement joins TRBV7-2 to TRBJ2-1; D unresolved. The CDR3 length is 12 residues. V lost 5 bases and J lost 10, with 12 bases in between. Germline V lookup: CDR1 SGHTA, CDR2 FQGNSA. CDR3 region: CASSPTLSEQFF. The CDR3 DNA is TGTGCCAGCAGCCCCACACTCTCCGAGCAGTTCTTC.

CDR3 nucleotides: TGTGCCAGCAGCTTATTGGCGGGGGATCTCACAGATACGCAGTATTTT. This encodes CASSLLAGDLTDTQYF. The chain has TRBV7-2 and TRBJ2-3, with TRBD2 identical over 7 bases. CDR1 SGHTA and CDR2 FQGNSA come from the germline V gene. The CDR3 extends over 16 amino acids. Trimming at V came to 2 bases and at J to 2 bases, leaving 7 bases not matched to a gene.

This clonotype turned up a few times. The rearrangement joins TRBV7-2 to TRBJ2-4; unclear D gene. The DNA end is more similar to TRBJ2-5, so the J call may be wrong. CDR1 SGHTA and CDR2 FQGNSA come from the germline V gene. This CDR3 region has 13 residues. CDR3: CASSLLIQETQYF. Here the CDR3 DNA reads TGTGCCAGCAGCTTACTAATTCAAGAGACCCAGTACTTC.

V gene TRBV6-9 combines with J gene TRBJ2-1; D is unresolved. The end of the DNA fits TRBJ2-7 better, so the J call may be wrong. Germline values: CDR1 MNHGY, CDR2 SVAAGI. The CDR3 spans 11 residues. Written as DNA, the CDR3 is TGTGCCAGCAGTTACGTCATCGAGCAGTACTTC. This codes for CASSYVIEQYF.

This chain connects TRBV10-2 to TRBJ1-1, with TRBD2 matching over 12 bases. The better agreement between TRBJ2-3 and the DNA end casts doubt on the J call. Germline CDR1 reads WSHSY; CDR2 reads SAAADI. The CDR3 runs to 14 residues. The CDR3 DNA reads TGCGCCAGCGAGTCTAGCGGGGGGGCTAATACGCAGTATTTT. This gives the protein CASESSGGANTQYF.

The gene calls are TRBV4-2 and TRBJ2-5; D unresolved. The ends were cut back, 6 bases at V and 1 base at J, with 3 bases in the middle. Germline CDR1 reads LGHNA; CDR2 reads YNFKEQ. The CDR3 consists of 11 residues. The DNA of the CDR3 is TGTGCCAGCAGTGGCCAAGAGACCCAGTACTTC. The encoded protein is CASSGQETQYF.

The chain uses TRBV7-2 and TRBJ2-1; possibly TRBD2 for D (7 bases). The last part of the DNA fits TRBJ2-5 better; the J call may be wrong. The CDR3 extends over 15 amino acids. Germline V gene lookup returns CDR1 SGHTA and CDR2 FQGNSA. CDR3 in amino acids: CASSLVRGGGETQYF. The CDR3 DNA is TGTGCCAGCAGCTTGGTCAGAGGGGGAGGGGAGACCCAGTACTTC.

In its sample, this clonotype was seen many times. Being one base from a much bigger clone, this may be a read error. The chain joins TRBV11-3 to TRBJ2-7, with 7 nucleotides matching TRBD1. CDR1 SGHNT and CDR2 YENEEA come from the germline V gene. V shed 6 bases, J shed 7 bases, and the junction held 12 bases outside the gene matches. This CDR3 region has 14 residues. The CDR3 nucleotides read TGTGCCAGCAGTTCAGACCGGGACAGCAATGAGCAGTACTTC. Translation gives CASSSDRDSNEQYF.

This clonotype is medium-sized by share. The chain joins TRBV28 to TRBJ2-6; the match to TRBD1 covers 8 bases. This CDR3 is built from 15 residues. Per the germline V gene, CDR1 is MDHEN and CDR2 is SYDVKM. V lost 6 bases and J lost 4; bases outside the gene matches: 5. The DNA for the CDR3 is TGTGCCAGCAGCTCAGGGGGCTCAGGGGCCAACGTCCTGACTTTC. Encoded protein: CASSSGGSGANVLTF.

This chain connects TRBV7-9 to TRBJ2-7; the match to TRBD2 covers 7 bases. The CDR3 spans 16 residues. Germline V lookup: CDR1 SEHNR, CDR2 FQNEAQ (reference sequence). The V segment lost 0 bases and the J segment 0 bases; nucleotides outside the gene matches: 5. The CDR3 sequence: CASSLARGGSSYEQYF. The CDR3 DNA is TGTGCCAGCAGCTTAGCGCGGGGAGGGTCCTCCTACGAGCAGTACTTC.

Points on this clonotype: This likely comes from a read error, as the CDR3 has no conserved phenylalanine or tryptophan at its end. V and J are TRBV6-6 and TRBJ2-1; D unclear. CDR1 is MNHNY, CDR2 SVGAGI, per germline (reference sequence). The CDR3 covers 14 residues. V was shortened by 5 bases and J by 0 bases, with 8 bases between the two germline ends. The chain's CDR3 is CASSPLVSYNEQFL. The CDR3 nucleotides are TGTGCCAGCAGTCCACTGGTCTCCTACAATGAGCAGTTCTTA.

This clonotype was observed a handful of times. The V gene is TRBV7-3, the J gene TRBJ2-1; D possibly corresponds to TRBD2 (5 bases). This CDR3 region has 13 residues. CDR1 and CDR2 (germline): SGHTA, FQGTGA. V lost 8 bases to trimming and J lost 0 bases, with 8 bases between them. Here the CDR3 reads CASGEGSYNEQFF. CDR3 coding DNA: TGTGCCAGCGGTGAGGGCTCCTACAATGAGCAGTTCTTC. The whole variable domain, filled in from reference TRBV7-3 and TRBJ2-1, reads GAGVSQTPSNKVTEKGKYVELRCDPISGHTALYWYRQSLGQGPEFLIYFQGTGAADDSGLPNDRFFAVRPEGSVSTLKIQRTERGDSAVYLCASGEGSYNEQFFGPGTRLTVL.

Notes on this clonotype: Likely a read error: the CDR3 ends without its conserved phenylalanine or tryptophan. Because the CDR3's place on the DNA is in doubt, the DNA is left out and the CDR3 is given as listed by TCRdb. The chain couples TRBV6-1 to TRBJ2-5; the table assigns TRBD1, which was not confirmed against the DNA. CDR1 is MNHNS and CDR2 is SASEGT in the germline V gene. 18 amino acids form the CDR3, both terminal residues included. This CDR3 reads CASEGRIIFGGSPLHFGN.

V and J are TRBV12-3 or TRBV12-4 and TRBJ1-1; D is perhaps TRBD1 (5 bases). V lost 3 bases and J 1 base, leaving 9 bases between the germline ends. The CDR3 consists of 14 residues. The CDR3 region has the DNA TGTGCCAGCAGTTTTACCGGACAGAACACTGAAGCTTTCTTT. Its protein product is CASSFTGQNTEAFF.

This clonotype was seen repeatedly, ten times or more. The J gene is TRBJ2-2, the V gene TRBV28; 7 bases agree with TRBD1. Germline CDR1 reads MDHEN; CDR2 reads SYDVKM. The CDR3 is 16 residues long. V lost 4 bases to trimming and J lost 0 bases; unmatched junction nucleotides: 5. The CDR3 reads CASSSYRGTNTGELFF. Written as DNA, the CDR3 is TGTGCCAGCAGTTCCTACAGGGGTACGAACACCGGGGAGCTGTTTTTT.